The clone carrying this TCR beta chain was detected only a few times. The antigen is undetermined. TCRdb fed the 5' RACE reads into MiXCR, producing one record per CDR3 protein. The sample holds 270,000 or so distinct CDR3 sequences, about 8% seen once. This CDR3 has 15 amino acids. J was trimmed by 8 bases and V by 6 bases; bases with no gene match: 9. Germline V gene lookup returns CDR1 MNHEY and CDR2 SVGAGI. These data come from a study of identical twins. The study, taken as a whole, reports: In beta out-of-frame sequences, the excess sharing between twins was weaker. Possibly, invariant MAIT and iNKT cells partly confounded zero-insertion analyses. Instead of following the same donors, the conclusions were based on cross-sectional statistical analysis.

The same sample was also studied in work on yellow fever vaccine responses in identical twins.

The clonotype was recovered from a woman younger than 35 in good health. Sequencing input: CD8+ T cells sorted from blood. The genes are TRBV6-5 and TRBJ2-1, with 11 bases lining up with TRBD2. CDR3 protein: CASRLLAGDADEQFF. CDR3 DNA sequence: TGTGCCAGCAGGTTACTAGCGGGAGATGCGGATGAGCAGTTCTTC.